Listed below are T cell receptor beta chains from one sample, sequenced in a study of neurological immune-mediated disorders. A single record per CDR3 protein comes from TCRdb applying MiXCR to the 5' RACE reads. The sample lists about 79,000 distinct CDR3 sequences; about 14% were seen once. Sequencing was performed on PBMCs. The origin of the receptors is a woman aged 45-60 years in good health. Each CDR3 is given with its conserved first and last residue. The D gene is left open where the match is weak. Clone size is not always given. Where it is, it says once, few, many or a class for expanded clones.

NA,many,TRBV5-1,TRBJ1-1,TGCGCCAGCAGCTCGGGAGGAGTGAACACTGAAGCTTTCTTT,CASSSGGVNTEAFF
NA,many,TRBV6-6,TRBJ2-1,TGTGCCAGCAGTTACCCAATTCGACAGACCTCCTACAATGAGCAGTTCTTC,CASSYPIRQTSYNEQFF
NA,NA,TRBV5-1,TRBJ2-5,TGCGCCAGCAGCGGTGGTCTGGCTCAAGAGACCCAGTACTTC,CASSGGLAQETQYF
NA,NA,TRBV5-1,TRBJ1-6,TGCGCCAGCAGCTTAGGACAAAGGCAGGGGAGGAATTCACCCCTCCACTTT,CASSLGQRQGRNSPLHF
NA,NA,TRBV7-3,TRBJ2-7,TGTGCCAGCAGCTTAGGGTCTAGGAGAGCCTACGAGCAGTACTTC,CASSLGSRRAYEQYF
TRBD2,many,TRBV20-1,TRBJ2-1,TGCAGTGCTAGGTATCCGCAGGGACTAGCGGGAGGGATCTACAATGAGCAGTTCTTC,CSARYPQGLAGGIYNEQFF
NA,many,TRBV7-3,TRBJ1-1,TGTGCCAGCAGCTTAGGCTATCTTGGAGGACCTTTGAACACTGAAGCTTTCTTT,CASSLGYLGGPLNTEAFF
TRBD2,few,TRBV20-1,TRBJ2-5,TGCAGTGCTAGAGTGTCTAGCGGGGGACAAGAGACCCAGTACTTC,CSARVSSGGQETQYF
NA,many,TRBV10-3,TRBJ2-5,TGTGCCATCAGGGGGGGCGCACCCCAAGAGACCCAGTACTTC,CAIRGGAPQETQYF
TRBD2,NA,TRBV7-2,TRBJ2-7,TGTGCCAGCAGCTTACGGTCTAGCGGGCAAGAGCAGTACTTC,CASSLRSSGQEQYF
TRBD2,NA,TRBV3-1,TRBJ2-7,TGTGCCAGCAGCCAAGGGCCCGGGTTAGCGGGAGGGCCGGGCTACGATCAGTACTTC,CASSQGPGLAGGPGYDQYF
TRBD1,many,TRBV12-3/TRBV12-4,TRBJ1-2,TGTGCCAGCAGTTTAAGGGGACAGGGGGTGAATGGCTACACCTTC,CASSLRGQGVNGYTF
TRBD2,many,TRBV20-1,TRBJ2-1,TGCAGTGCTAGCCGGACTAGTTTCGATGAGCAGTTCTTC,CSASRTSFDEQFF
NA,many,TRBV3-1,TRBJ1-6,TGTGCCAGCAAAGAGCGAGGGTCTAATTCACCCCTCCACTTT,CASKERGSNSPLHF
TRBD1,many,TRBV28,TRBJ1-4,TGTGCCAGTACAGGGGGCTCTTATGAAAAACTGTTTTTT,CASTGGSYEKLFF
TRBD1,many,TRBV20-1,TRBJ2-1,TGCAGTGCTAGAGACGTTCGACAGGGAGCCTACAATGAGCAGTTCTTC,CSARDVRQGAYNEQFF
NA,many,TRBV6-5,TRBJ2-5,TGTGCCAGCCAGGCGGCAGGGTCCGAGACCCAGTACTTC,CASQAAGSETQYF
NA,NA,TRBV5-1,TRBJ1-4,TGCGCCAGCAGGAAGTGGGCCACCACAACTAATGGAAAACTGTTTTTT,CASRKWATTTNGKLFF
TRBD2,many,TRBV5-1,TRBJ2-3,TGCGCCAGCAACCACGGACTAGCGGGGGGGATGAGCGATACGCAGTATTTT,CASNHGLAGGMSDTQYF
TRBD1,many,TRBV7-6,TRBJ2-2,TGTGCCAGCAGCCCTCGGGACAGAGCGAACACCGGGGAGCTGTTTTTT,CASSPRDRANTGELFF
NA,NA,TRBV5-1,TRBJ1-3,TGCGCCAGCAGCTTGATCGGTTCGGAAACCATATATTTT,CASSLIGSETIYF
TRBD2,many,TRBV20-1,TRBJ2-1,TGCAGTGCTAGTTTAGCGGGGGACTACAATGAGCAGTTCTTC,CSASLAGDYNEQFF
NA,many,TRBV11-2,TRBJ2-1,TGTGCCAGCAGCCGGAGTGAGGGGGGGGCCCCGAATGAGCAGTTCTTC,CASSRSEGGAPNEQFF
TRBD1,many,TRBV11-2,TRBJ2-2,TGTGCCAGCAGCCCGGACAGGGCGGCCGGGGAGCTGTTTTTT,CASSPDRAAGELFF
NA,many,TRBV5-1,TRBJ2-1,TGCGCCAGCAGCTTGACCGTTGGTAAGGGGGGGGAAGAAGAGCAGTTCTTC,CASSLTVGKGGEEEQFF
NA,many,TRBV5-6,TRBJ1-2,TGTGCCAGCAGCTTTGGAGAGTACTATGGCTACACCTTC,CASSFGEYYGYTF
NA,many,TRBV6-1,TRBJ1-4,TGTGCCAGCAGTGAAAACTCTTATGAAAAACTGTTTTTT,CASSENSYEKLFF
TRBD1,many,TRBV5-1,TRBJ2-3,TGCGCCAGCAGCAGTACAGGGGGCGCAGGGTCAGATACGCAGTATTTT,CASSSTGGAGSDTQYF
NA,NA,TRBV27,TRBJ1-2,TGTGCCAGCAGTATCCGCCGGACCCCCCTGACGAAGGTCTACACCTTC,CASSIRRTPLTKVYTF